Listed below are T cell receptor beta chains from one sample, sequenced in a study of post-analysis software for immune sequencing data. TCRdb processed the PCR reads anew with MiXCR; each CDR3 protein has one entry. The sample contains hundreds of thousands of distinct CDR3 sequences, roughly 45% of which appear only once. The sample consisted of blood. These receptors were taken from a girl aged 10-17 years with multiple sclerosis. Each CDR3 is given without its conserved first and last residue.

TRBV20-1,SATGLAPYEQY
TRBV28,ASSPRTGYNEQF
TRBV29-1,SAQGPPYEQY
TRBV6-5,ASSYEGGSLRQY
TRBV20-1,SAESGRDAQPQH
TRBV20-1,SARGKLHLRSEQF
TRBV20-1,SASRDVSYEQY
TRBV7-2,ASSAAGTGTLNEQY
TRBV7-9,ASSLPGAATEAF
TRBV28,ASSLGLREQGETQYFGPGTEAF
TRBV7-2,ASSDRGSAGQPQH
TRBV4-3,ASSQEETGGYEQY
TRBV2,ASIGRAGREQY
TRBV7-2,ASSGSGVYEQY
TRBV27,ASSLIVSGSTYTQY
TRBV20-1,RGRSLDTEAF
TRBV29-1,SVVYPAGTATSEQY